The source of this TCR beta chain is a study of OX40 agonist ivuxolimab in advanced cancers. CDR3 length: 13 amino acids. Germline assignment: CDR1 SGHNT and CDR2 YYREEE (reference sequence). The V and J ends lost 4 bases and 3 bases respectively, with 11 bases between them. Clones were sequenced by immunoSEQ multiplex PCR, and TCRdb holds only the in-frame ones, with some missing. The sample consists of about 79,000 clones, about 91% of them appearing once. This TCR was recovered from an adult with an advanced solid tumor such as melanoma, head and neck, liver or kidney cancer. V gene TRBV5-4 combines with J gene TRBJ2-7; no reliable D call. Source: CD4+ or CD8+ T cells sorted from blood, taken in a trial of the OX40 agonist ivuxolimab. CDR3 bases: TGTGCCAGCAGCCATAATCGGAACTACGAGCAGTACTTC. This encodes CASSHNRNYEQYF.